The entry below gives a single T cell receptor beta chain sequence along with its context. Antigen specificity is unknown. Findings and limits, study-wide: The larger cohort examined one V-J beta rearrangement, not whole repertoires. Greatest tumor Treg TCR overlap was with tumor naive CD4+ cells.

Constant-region reverse primers amplified full-length variable regions, followed by semi-nested Nested Universal Primer A PCR. Each CDR3 protein gets one entry after TCRdb re-called the 5' RACE reads with MiXCR. Of about 62,000 distinct CDR3 sequences in the sample, just under 30% were seen once. Specimen: tumor-infiltrating naive CD4+ T cells sorted from the breast tumor. Noted subset: naive CD4+ T cells, CD4+CD45RA+CD25-. The sequence was obtained from a female donor with breast cancer.

The CDR3 protein is CSAGWGDEQYF. CDR3 bases: TGCAGCGCCGGGTGGGGGGACGAGCAGTACTTC. This chain connects TRBV29-1 to TRBJ2-7; a weak D match, TRBD2 (6 bases). The CDR3 length is 11 residues. Germline assignment: CDR1 SQVTM and CDR2 ANQGSEA. Trimming pared 7 bases from V and 5 bases from J, leaving 12 bases between.